This paragraph reports one T cell receptor beta chain. The data originate from a study of blood T cell repertoires in COVID-19. For the study at large: Whether acute or convalescent, the COVID-19 samples came from the United States, Italy and Spain. Nucleic acid was either cDNA or gDNA, and it came from T cells, B-cell-depleted T cells, or PBMCs.

Under the authors' procedure: Amplification from reference gene primers served as the basis for estimated nucleated cell counts. The protocol was immunoSEQ multiplex PCR, while the TCRdb copy is restricted to in-frame clones and leaves out a portion. V and J calls plus clone size are reproduced from that table; the DNA served to infer D and trimming. The sample includes roughly 190,000 clones, 81% of them seen just once. The ends were cut back, 2 bases at V and 6 bases at J, with 16 bases in the middle. This CDR3 region has 16 residues. Germline values: CDR1 SNHLY, CDR2 FYNNEI. Those enrolled in Seattle joined during active infection and were followed longitudinally afterward.

The rearrangement joins TRBV2 to TRBJ2-2; D possibly corresponds to TRBD2 (5 bases). This sequence originates from a woman aged 35 to 49 with COVID-19, enrolled during active disease. Input material: peripheral blood. The CDR3 loop is CASSERGWQVAGELFF. The CDR3 DNA reads TGTGCCAGCAGTGAACGCGGGTGGCAGGTCGCCGGGGAGCTGTTTTTT.